The 32 T cell receptor beta chains presented below share a single source sample, sequenced in a study of response to subunit inactivated influenza vaccine. TCRdb itself ran the RT-PCR reads through MiXCR, one entry per CDR3 protein. The data show roughly 500,000 distinct CDR3 sequences, 16% seen once. Sequencing used CD4+ T cells sorted from PBMCs, obtained less than 25 months after vaccination. These receptor sequences come from a man between 45 and 75 years old who received an inactivated influenza vaccine.

This chain uses TRBV20-1 with TRBJ1-1, with 7 bases matching TRBD1. With 7 bases clipped from V and 8 bases from J, the junction kept 7 bases outside the gene matches. This CDR3 comprises 11 residues. Germline values: CDR1 DFQATT, CDR2 SNEGSKA (reference sequence). CDR3 sequence: CSEKGQSEAFF. The CDR3 DNA reads as TGCAGTGAGAAGGGACAGTCCGAAGCTTTCTTT.

The chain recombines TRBV27 with TRBJ2-7; D is undetermined. Germline V CDR1 and CDR2: MNHEY, SMNVEV (reference sequence). This CDR3 contains 14 residues. Between the trimmed V and J ends, which lost 3 bases and 1 base, there was a span of 10 bases. This chain's CDR3 is CASSFLDTSYEQYF. Here the CDR3 DNA reads TGTGCCAGCAGTTTTTTAGACACTTCCTACGAGCAGTACTTC.

This clonotype showed up just a few times. This chain uses TRBV4-1 with TRBJ1-4, with TRBD1 as a possible D gene (6 bases). The germline V and J ends were trimmed by 0 bases and 5 bases, with 13 bases remaining between them. CDR1 is MGHRA and CDR2 is YSYEKL in the germline V gene. The CDR3 is 16 residues long. The CDR3 coding sequence is TGCGCCAGCAGCCAAGATCATTCAGGGGTGAATGAAAAACTGTTTTTT. It is translated as CASSQDHSGVNEKLFF.

This clonotype came up a few times. The chain recombines TRBV3-1 with TRBJ2-1; D perhaps matches TRBD2 (7 bases). This CDR3 comprises 14 residues. Trimming removed 0 bases at V and 14 bases at J, with 17 bases between. Germline assignment: CDR1 LGHDT and CDR2 YNNKEL (reference sequence). The CDR3 DNA is TGTGCCAGCAGCCAAGATCGCGGACTAGGGGGGAAGTTCTTC. Translating gives CASSQDRGLGGKFF.

J is TRBJ2-3 and V is TRBV6-1; D gene unclear. CDR3 length: 15 residues. Per germline, CDR1 MNHNS and CDR2 SASEGT. Between the trimmed V and J ends, which lost 7 bases and 4 bases, there was a span of 18 bases. The DNA for the CDR3 is TGTGCCAGCACAAAACAGTCTCCCGGCGCAGATACGCAGTATTTT. It is translated as CASTKQSPGADTQYF.

The table lists this clonotype with a few counts. The chain uses TRBV7-9 and TRBJ2-1; D perhaps matches TRBD2 (5 bases). The germline CDR1 and CDR2 sequences are SEHNR and FQNEAQ (reference sequence). The CDR3 has 13 amino acids. V shed 7 bases and J shed 10 bases, with 17 bases lying between them. The CDR3 DNA is TGTGCCAGCACCTCCCCGGGGTTGGGGGAGCAGTTCTTC. Amino acid sequence: CASTSPGLGEQFF. Full variable domain (remainder filled in from reference TRBV7-9 and TRBJ2-1): DTGVSQNPRHKITKRGQNVTFRCDPISEHNRLYWYRQTLGQGPEFLTYFQNEAQLEKSRLLSDRFSAERPKGSFSTLEIQRTEQGDSAMYLCASTSPGLGEQFFGPGTRLTVL.

This chain links TRBV20-1 with TRBJ2-3; D is possibly TRBD1 or TRBD2 (5 bases each). The CDR3 is made up of 14 amino acids. CDR1 is DFQATT, CDR2 SNEGSKA, per germline (reference sequence). Between the trimmed V and J ends, which lost 0 bases and 5 bases, there was a span of 12 bases. The CDR3 spells CSARDGAAGDTQYF. As DNA, the CDR3 is TGCAGTGCTAGAGATGGGGCGGCGGGAGATACGCAGTATTTT.

This clonotype was observed a handful of times. The V gene is TRBV12-3 or TRBV12-4, the J gene TRBJ1-5; D unclear. This CDR3 is 15 amino acids long. The germline V and J ends were trimmed by 5 bases and 8 bases, with 19 bases remaining between them. CDR3 residues: CASSLRPGGREPQHF. The DNA of the CDR3 is TGTGCCAGCAGTCTCCGGCCGGGTGGAAGGGAGCCCCAGCATTTT.

The V call is TRBV4-2, the J call TRBJ2-7; D may be TRBD1 (7 bases). CDR1 and CDR2 (germline): LGHNA, YNFKEQ. This CDR3 region has 15 residues. The ends were cut back, 4 bases at V and 5 bases at J, with 18 bases in the middle. In nucleotides, the CDR3 is TGTGCCAGCAGCCGAGAGAGGGGGCGCGGGAACGAGCAGTACTTC. Translation: CASSRERGRGNEQYF.

This rearrangement joins TRBV5-1 to TRBJ2-1; unclear D gene. Germline CDR1 reads SGHRS; CDR2 reads YFSETQ. The CDR3 extends over 13 amino acids. Trimming pared 4 bases from V and 5 bases from J, leaving 10 bases between. The CDR3 sequence: CASSPDNNNEQFF. Written as DNA, the CDR3 is TGCGCCAGCAGCCCCGACAACAACAATGAGCAGTTCTTC.

About this clonotype itself: As the CDR3 is not closed by the conserved phenylalanine or tryptophan, this likely results from a read error. The chain is built from TRBV10-3 and TRBJ2-7; 9 positions match TRBD1. Germline CDR1 is ENHRY and CDR2 is SYGVKD. Unmatched junction bases numbered 11, after V lost 6 bases and J lost 5 bases. This CDR3 has 15 residues. The CDR3: CAIRTRGQGENEQYS. The CDR3 DNA follows: TGTGCCATCAGGACCCGGGGACAGGGAGAGAACGAGCAGTACTCC.

The chain recombines TRBV4-3 with TRBJ2-2; TRBD1 agrees at 8 bases. Germline CDR1 reads LGHNA; CDR2 reads YSLEER. Trimming took 3 bases from V and 2 from J; bases not matched to a gene: 5. The CDR3 loop spans 16 amino acids. The CDR3 DNA reads TGCGCCAGCAGCCAGGGGACAGGATATAACACCGGGGAGCTGTTTTTT. Translated, it gives CASSQGTGYNTGELFF.

The chain links TRBV2 to TRBJ2-3; TRBD2 matches at 9 bases. After removal of 8 bases from V and 9 bases from J, the junction contained 3 bases not matched to a gene. This CDR3 is built from 11 residues. CDR1 and CDR2 (germline): SNHLY, FYNNEI. CDR3 loop: CASLAGRTQYF. The CDR3 DNA reads TGTGCCAGCCTAGCGGGGAGAACGCAGTATTTT.

This clonotype appeared a few times. This chain connects TRBV20-1 to TRBJ2-7; the match to TRBD1 covers 8 bases. There are 13 residues in the CDR3. Per the germline V gene, CDR1 is DFQATT and CDR2 is SNEGSKA (reference sequence). With V trimmed by 3 bases and J by 1 base, 2 bases remained unmatched. The CDR3 DNA reads as TGCAGTGCTAGCAGGGGGCGGTCCTACGAGCAGTACTTC. This codes for CSASRGRSYEQYF.

This clonotype has only a few counts. V gene TRBV10-3 combines with J gene TRBJ2-2; 7 positions agree with TRBD1. The CDR3 totals 19 residues. The J segment lost 0 bases and the V segment lost 4 bases, leaving 14 bases of the junction unmatched. The germline V gene has CDR1 ENHRY and CDR2 SYGVKD. The chain's CDR3 is CAISGGRTGLTANTGELFF. The CDR3 DNA sequence: TGTGCCATCAGTGGTGGAAGGACAGGCCTTACCGCGAACACCGGGGAGCTGTTTTTT.

J is TRBJ2-7 and V is TRBV5-6; a possible D gene is TRBD1 (6 bases). The CDR3 has 14 residues. Germline V CDR1 and CDR2: SGHDT, YYEEEE. The V end was cut by 4 bases, the J end by 3 bases, with 14 bases between. The CDR3 here is CASSRATGFYEQYF. Written as DNA, the CDR3 is TGTGCCAGCAGCAGAGCCACAGGGTTCTACGAGCAGTACTTC.

This clonotype was picked up a small number of times. This rearrangement joins TRBV7-2 to TRBJ1-3; 7 bases agree with TRBD1. The CDR3 consists of 15 residues. Trimming removed 3 bases from V and 0 bases from J; junction bases left unmatched: 2. Germline loops: CDR1 SGHTA, CDR2 FQGNSA. DNA of the CDR3: TGTGCCAGCAGCTTGGACAGGCCCTCTGGAAACACCATATATTTT. Translation gives CASSLDRPSGNTIYF.

The chain joins TRBV7-6 to TRBJ1-6, with a tentative D call TRBD1 (5 bases). V was cut by 5 bases and J by 0 bases, with 8 bases left in between. Germline CDR1 reads SGHVS; CDR2 reads FNYEAQ. The length of the CDR3 is 15 residues. The CDR3 DNA reads as TGTGCCAGCAGCCTCGACAGCTCCTATAATTCACCCCTCCACTTT. Translating gives CASSLDSSYNSPLHF.

J is TRBJ1-2 and V is TRBV20-1; the D gene is possibly TRBD1 (5 bases). V was clipped by 2 bases and J by 8 bases, with 18 bases between them. The CDR3 length is 14 residues. Germline-derived CDR1 and CDR2 are DFQATT and SNEGSKA (reference sequence). The CDR3 loop is CSARFGQGLGGYTF. CDR3 coding DNA: TGCAGTGCTAGATTTGGCCAGGGACTGGGCGGCTACACCTTC.

This chain connects TRBV7-2 to TRBJ2-7, with 8 bases fitting TRBD1. CDR1 is SGHTA, CDR2 FQGNSA, per germline. The J segment lost 3 bases and the V segment lost 8 bases, leaving 12 bases of the junction unmatched. The CDR3 length is 15 residues. Here the CDR3 DNA reads TGTGCCAGCTGCCTAGGACAGGGAAGGAGCTACGAGCAGTACTTC. Translating it yields CASCLGQGRSYEQYF. The variable domain in full, with the rest retrieved from reference TRBV7-2 and TRBJ2-7, is GAGVSQSPSNKVTEKGKDVELRCDPISGHTALYWYRQSLGQGLEFLIYFQGNSAPDKSGLPSDRFSAERTGGSVSTLTIQRTQQEDSAVYLCASCLGQGRSYEQYFGPGTRLTVT.

The genes are TRBV3-1 and TRBJ2-7, with 7 bases aligning to TRBD2. This CDR3 is 14 amino acids long. The V gene end was trimmed by 9 bases and the J gene end by 3 bases; junction bases not matched to a gene: 11. Germline V CDR1 and CDR2: LGHDT, YNNKEL (reference sequence). In nucleotides, the CDR3 is TGTGCCAGTAAAAGGACTGGCGGGGGCTACGAGCAGTACTTC. This translates into CASKRTGGGYEQYF.

This chain joins TRBV27 and TRBJ1-1; tentative D call: TRBD1 (5 bases). Germline V CDR1 and CDR2: MNHEY, SMNVEV (reference sequence). This CDR3 region has 18 residues. The V end was cut by 4 bases, the J end by 11 bases, with 32 bases between. The CDR3 loop is CASSSIGFLGGDSFRAFF. In DNA, the CDR3 is TGTGCCAGCAGTTCCATTGGGTTCTTGGGGGGGGATAGCTTCAGGGCTTTCTTT.

The chain carries TRBV7-2 and TRBJ2-2, with TRBD2 identical over 9 bases. The CDR3 extends over 16 amino acids. CDR1 and CDR2 (germline): SGHTA, FQGNSA. With 5 bases clipped from V and 1 base from J, the junction kept 5 bases outside the gene matches. CDR3 region: CASSPRGGRNTGELFF. The CDR3 DNA sequence: TGTGCCAGCAGCCCGCGGGGGGGCAGGAACACCGGGGAGCTGTTTTTT.

The CDR3 nucleotides are TGTGCCAGCAGTTCACTAGCGGTGGGCACAGATACGCAGTATTTT. This codes for CASSSLAVGTDTQYF. The chain carries TRBV27 and TRBJ2-3, with 8 bases fitting TRBD2. V gave up 4 bases and J gave up 1 base; unmatched junction bases: 4. The V gene's germline CDR1 is MNHEY and CDR2 SMNVEV (reference sequence). This CDR3 comprises 15 residues.

Many counts were recorded for this clonotype. The J gene is TRBJ2-1, the V gene TRBV3-1, with 10 bases that match TRBD2. The CDR3 covers 12 residues. Germline-derived CDR1 and CDR2 are LGHDT and YNNKEL (reference sequence). The junction had 7 bases not matched to a gene; V was cut back by 4 bases and J by 16 bases. The CDR3, as DNA: TGTGCCAGCAGCCCCGAGCGGGGGGGCAAATTCTTC. Its protein is CASSPERGGKFF.

This clonotype was picked up a small number of times. V usage is TRBV20-1 and J usage is TRBJ2-1, with D unresolved. The CDR3 runs to 14 residues. CDR1 and CDR2 from the germline V gene are DFQATT and SNEGSKA (reference sequence). V lost 5 bases, J lost 5 bases, and 16 bases lay in between. CDR3 loop: CSAPRGWIHNEQFF. CDR3 sequence (DNA): TGCAGTGCTCCCCGTGGGTGGATTCACAATGAGCAGTTCTTC.

This sequence joins TRBV27 and TRBJ2-3, with D unclear. The V end lost 4 bases, the J end lost 2 bases, and 16 bases lay between the germline ends. The CDR3 has 16 amino acids. CDR1 is MNHEY and CDR2 is SMNVEV in the germline V gene (reference sequence). In DNA, the CDR3 is TGTGCCAGCAGTTCCCCCGAACCGCTGCACACAGATACGCAGTATTTT. Translating gives CASSSPEPLHTDTQYF.

This clonotype was detected ten times or more. The CDR3 region is CASSQALQLAGQFF. CDR3 sequence (DNA): TGCGCCAGCAGCCAAGCACTCCAGCTAGCGGGGCAGTTCTTC. V usage is TRBV4-3 and J usage is TRBJ2-1, with TRBD2 matching 8 bases. The length of the CDR3 is 14 residues. V was pared by 1 base and J by 12 bases, with 8 bases of the junction left unmatched. CDR1 is LGHNA, CDR2 YSLEER, per germline.

This rearrangement joins TRBV13 to TRBJ2-7; tentatively, D is TRBD2 (5 bases). V was cut by 4 bases and J by 5 bases, with 15 bases left in between. The CDR3 is 14 residues long. In germline, CDR1 is PRHDT, CDR2 FYEKMQ (reference sequence). The CDR3 sequence: CASSSHSTGNEQYF. The CDR3 nucleotides read TGTGCCAGCAGCTCGCACAGTACGGGGAACGAGCAGTACTTC. Full variable domain (outside the CDR3, taken from reference TRBV13 and TRBJ2-7): AAGVIQSPRHLIKEKRETATLKCYPIPRHDTVYWYQQGPGQDPQFLISFYEKMQSDKGSIPDRFSAQQFSDYHSELNMSSLELGDSALYFCASSSHSTGNEQYFGPGTRLTVT.

V gene TRBV12-3 or TRBV12-4 combines with J gene TRBJ2-2, with 10 bases matching TRBD2. This CDR3 region has 16 residues. Trimming cost V 6 bases and J 4 bases; bases outside gene matches: 8. CDR3 DNA: TGTGCCAGCAGCCCCAGCGGGGGGGGTGGCACCGGGGAGCTGTTTTTT. Encoded protein: CASSPSGGGGTGELFF.

The chain couples TRBV20-1 to TRBJ1-4; TRBD1 matches at 8 bases. The V gene end was trimmed by 0 bases and the J gene end by 8 bases; junction bases not matched to a gene: 8. CDR1 DFQATT and CDR2 SNEGSKA come from the germline V gene (reference sequence). The CDR3 has 15 residues. The CDR3 nucleotides are TGCAGTGCTAGAGACCTGGACAGGGTTGACGAAAAACTGTTTTTT. This codes for CSARDLDRVDEKLFF.

J is TRBJ2-1 and V is TRBV3-1; TRBD2 is a possible D gene (6 bases). V lost 1 base and J 5 bases, leaving 9 bases between the germline ends. Per germline, CDR1 LGHDT and CDR2 YNNKEL (reference sequence). This CDR3 is 14 amino acids long. The CDR3 loop is CASSQVTGDNEQFF. CDR3 nucleotides: TGTGCCAGCAGCCAAGTAACGGGGGACAATGAGCAGTTCTTC.